The present T cell receptor beta chain was sequenced within a study of blood T cell repertoires in COVID-19. Study-level information: There were acute and convalescent COVID-19 samples, and they came from the United States, Italy and Spain.

This clone was seen only once. This CDR3 comprises 14 residues. V shed 1 base and J shed 3 bases, with 9 bases lying between them. CDR1 and CDR2 (germline): LGHDT, YNNKEL (reference sequence). Clones were sequenced by immunoSEQ multiplex PCR, and TCRdb holds only the in-frame ones, with some missing. Of 300,000 to 400,000 clones listed, 90% are singletons. The source of this sequence is a woman in her 30s with COVID-19, enrolled during active disease. The J gene is TRBJ1-2, the V gene TRBV3-1 (or the pseudogene TRBV3-2), with no clear D. The sequenced material came from peripheral blood. The CDR3 protein is CASSQGPRDYGYTF. Here the CDR3 DNA reads TGTGCCAGCAGCCAAGGTCCGCGAGACTATGGCTACACCTTC.